This TCR beta chain was profiled in a study of CD8+ T cells in alopecia areata. Study observations and caveats: For lesional scalp, especially alopecia totalis/universalis, clonality was higher than in normal scalp.

The CDR3 is made up of 15 amino acids. Per germline, CDR1 SGHTA and CDR2 FQGNSA. The V gene lost 2 bases and the J gene lost 8 bases, with 16 bases spanning the gap. Sequencing used cDNA as its template, made by extracting RNA and reverse transcribing it. The assay was immunoSEQ multiplex PCR, and TCRdb's table has in-frame clones only and misses some. The table includes 200,000 to 250,000 clones, 43% detected once. Treatment given: oral pan-JAK inhibitor, 5-10 mg twice daily. With respect to this clone: Its antigen is as yet unknown.

The sequenced sample was CD4+ T cells sorted from blood, obtained at approximately week 36, from a patient treated with tofacitinib. The V and J genes are TRBV7-2 and TRBJ2-1; D may be TRBD1 (5 bases). The TCR comes from a human donor with alopecia areata. The CDR3: CASSLRTLSVYEQFF. The CDR3 DNA follows: TGTGCCAGCAGCTTACGGACATTGTCAGTATATGAGCAGTTCTTC.